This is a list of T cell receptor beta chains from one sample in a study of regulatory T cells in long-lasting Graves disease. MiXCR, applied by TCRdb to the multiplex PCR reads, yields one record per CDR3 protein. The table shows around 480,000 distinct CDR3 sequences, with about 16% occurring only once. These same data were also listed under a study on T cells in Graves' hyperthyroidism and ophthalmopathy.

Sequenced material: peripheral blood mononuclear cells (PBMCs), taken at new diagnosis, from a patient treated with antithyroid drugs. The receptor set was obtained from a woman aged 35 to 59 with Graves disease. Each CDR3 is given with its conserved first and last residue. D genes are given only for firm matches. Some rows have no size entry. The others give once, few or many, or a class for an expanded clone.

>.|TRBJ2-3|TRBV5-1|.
CASSLDGATSNQPQYF
TGCGCCAGCAGTCTGGACGGAGCAACTAGCAATCAGCCCCAGTATTTT
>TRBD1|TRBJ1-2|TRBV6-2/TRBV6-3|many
CASSYSRGPNYGYTF
TGTGCCAGCAGTTACAGCAGGGGGCCTAACTATGGCTACACCTTC
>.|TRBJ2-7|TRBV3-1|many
CASSQDVTTALKYF
TGTGCCAGCAGCCAAGACGTCACTACTGCACTGAAGTACTTC
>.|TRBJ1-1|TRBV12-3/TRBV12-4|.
CASTLDRIEAFF
TGTGCCAGCACCTTAGACAGGATTGAAGCTTTCTTT
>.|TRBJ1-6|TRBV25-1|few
CASKATGYDSPLHF
TGTGCCAGCAAAGCCACAGGGTATGATTCACCCCTCCACTTT
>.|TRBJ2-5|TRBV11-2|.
CASSPRLVETQYF
TGTGCCAGCAGCCCTCGACTGGTGGAGACCCAGTACTTC
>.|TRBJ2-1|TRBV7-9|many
CASSRQGTGFESEQFF
TGTGCCAGCAGCAGGCAGGGTACAGGGTTCGAGAGTGAGCAGTTCTTC
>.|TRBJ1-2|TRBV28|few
CASSSIWDIKNYGYTF
TGTGCCAGCAGTTCTATTTGGGACATTAAAAACTATGGCTACACCTTC
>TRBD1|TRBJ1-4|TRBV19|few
CASNPGGLGEKLFF
TGTGCCAGTAATCCAGGGGGATTAGGAGAAAAACTGTTTTTT
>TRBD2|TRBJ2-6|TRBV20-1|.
CSAKRDSGANVLTF
TGCAGTGCTAAGCGGGACTCTGGGGCCAACGTCCTGACTTTC
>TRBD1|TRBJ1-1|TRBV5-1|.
CASSFRDSLLNTEAFF
TGCGCCAGCAGCTTCAGGGACAGTCTCCTGAACACTGAAGCTTTCTTT
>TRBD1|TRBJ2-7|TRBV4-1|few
CASSPLITGQGQSEQYF
TGCGCCAGCAGCCCCCTTATCACGGGACAGGGTCAATCCGAGCAGTACTTC
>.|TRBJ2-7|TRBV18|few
CASSPATYYEQYF
TGTGCCAGCTCACCGGCGACATACTACGAGCAGTACTTC
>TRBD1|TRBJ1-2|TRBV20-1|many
CSARDMGQGFDGYTF
TGCAGTGCTAGAGATATGGGACAGGGGTTCGATGGCTACACCTTC
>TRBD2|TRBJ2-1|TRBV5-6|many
CASSLTAGSYNEQFF
TGTGCCAGCAGCTTAACAGCGGGATCCTACAATGAGCAGTTCTTC
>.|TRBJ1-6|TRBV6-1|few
CASAQGPDGALHF
TGTGCCAGCGCACAGGGACCGGATGGGGCCCTCCACTTT
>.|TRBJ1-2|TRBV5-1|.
CASSLDGFRYGYTF
TGCGCCAGCAGCTTGGACGGATTCCGGTATGGCTACACCTTC
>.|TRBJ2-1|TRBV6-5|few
CASSSKGGISYNEQFF
TGTGCCAGCAGTTCGAAGGGGGGGATCTCCTACAATGAGCAGTTCTTC
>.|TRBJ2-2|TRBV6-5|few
CASSYGGSGELFF
TGTGCCAGCAGTTACGGCGGTTCCGGGGAGCTGTTTTTT
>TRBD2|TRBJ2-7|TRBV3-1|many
CASSQGSGGYYEQYF
TGTGCCAGCAGCCAAGGTAGCGGGGGGTACTACGAGCAGTACTTC
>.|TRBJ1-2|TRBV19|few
CASSPPQGVGANGYTF
TGTGCCAGTAGTCCCCCCCAGGGCGTTGGCGCAAATGGCTACACCTTC
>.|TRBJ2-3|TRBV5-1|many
CASSLVGQVLSTDTQYF
TGCGCCAGCAGCTTGGTCGGTCAGGTCCTTAGCACAGATACGCAGTATTTT
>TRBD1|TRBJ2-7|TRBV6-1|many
CASWDRGYEQYF
TGTGCCAGCTGGGACAGGGGCTACGAGCAGTACTTC
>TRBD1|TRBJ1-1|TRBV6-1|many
CASRDRTLNTEAFF
TGTGCCAGCAGGGACAGGACCCTGAACACTGAAGCTTTCTTT
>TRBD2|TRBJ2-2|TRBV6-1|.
CASRAQLAGAHTGELFF
TGTGCCAGCAGAGCTCAACTAGCGGGGGCGCACACCGGGGAGCTGTTTTTT
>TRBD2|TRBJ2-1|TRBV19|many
CASSIGGSSNEQFF
TGTGCCAGTAGTATCGGGGGGTCTTCCAATGAGCAGTTCTTC
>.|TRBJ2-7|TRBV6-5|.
CASSYEETFRGYKQYF
TGTGCCAGCAGTTACGAGGAAACCTTCCGGGGGTACAAGCAGTACTTC
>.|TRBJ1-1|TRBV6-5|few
CASSYPGTREAFF
TGTGCCAGCAGCTACCCGGGGACCAGGGAAGCTTTCTTT
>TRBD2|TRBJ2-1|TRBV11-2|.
CASSLTSGGTGSYNEQFF
TGTGCCAGCAGCTTGACTAGCGGGGGGACAGGGTCCTACAATGAGCAGTTCTTC
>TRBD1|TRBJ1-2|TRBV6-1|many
CASRGTVEGYGYTF
TGTGCCAGCAGGGGGACAGTAGAGGGCTATGGCTACACCTTC
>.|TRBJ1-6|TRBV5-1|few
CASSLGSENSPLHF
TGCGCCAGCAGCCTGGGCAGTGAGAATTCACCCCTCCACTTT
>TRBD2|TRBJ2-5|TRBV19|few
CASSDSGGLQETQYF
TGTGCCAGTAGTGATAGCGGGGGACTCCAAGAGACCCAGTACTTC
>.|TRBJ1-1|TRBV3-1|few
CASSQASRNTEAFF
TGTGCCAGCAGCCAAGCGTCCAGGAACACTGAAGCTTTCTTT
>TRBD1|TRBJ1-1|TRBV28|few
CASSGTGNKGFF
TGTGCCAGCAGTGGGACAGGGAATAAAGGTTTCTTT
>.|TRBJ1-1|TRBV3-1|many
CASSQVSANTEAFF
TGTGCCAGCAGCCAAGTTTCCGCGAACACTGAAGCTTTCTTT
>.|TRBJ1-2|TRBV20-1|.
CSARNPVTNGYTF
TGCAGTGCCCGAAACCCGGTCACTAATGGCTACACCTTC
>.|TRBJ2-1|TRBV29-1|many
CSVEGLMGYNEQFF
TGCAGCGTTGAAGGTCTGATGGGGTACAATGAGCAGTTCTTC
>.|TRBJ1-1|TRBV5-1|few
CASSLAVQHRPNTEAFF
TGCGCCAGCAGCTTGGCCGTACAACATCGCCCGAACACTGAAGCTTTCTTT
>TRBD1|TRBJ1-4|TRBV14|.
CASSHSPGQGATNEKLFF
TGTGCCAGCAGCCATTCACCGGGACAGGGGGCGACTAATGAAAAACTGTTTTTT
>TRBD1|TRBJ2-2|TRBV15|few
CATSRPGQRTSGELFF
TGTGCCACCAGCAGACCGGGACAGAGGACCTCCGGGGAGCTGTTTTTT
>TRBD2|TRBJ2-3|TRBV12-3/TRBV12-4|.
CASRIPGLESTDTQYF
TGTGCCAGCAGAATACCGGGACTAGAGAGCACAGATACGCAGTATTTT
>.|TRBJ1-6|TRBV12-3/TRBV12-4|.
CASSFLTGLTVSPLHF
TGTGCCAGCAGTTTCCTCACAGGTCTCACGGTATCACCCCTCCACTTT
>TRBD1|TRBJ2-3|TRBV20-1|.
CSAPATGWGTDTQYF
TGCAGTGCTCCCGCGACAGGGTGGGGCACAGATACGCAGTATTTT
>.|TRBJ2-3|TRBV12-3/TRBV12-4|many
CASSLEGRSTDTQYF
TGTGCCAGCAGTTTAGAAGGGAGAAGCACAGATACGCAGTATTTT